A selection of T cell receptor beta chains follows, all from one sample in a study of identical twins' blood T cells. TCRdb ran MiXCR on the 5' RACE reads and lists one entry per CDR3 protein. The sample carries roughly 340,000 distinct CDR3 sequences, 25% to 35% recorded once. Source material: PBMCs. Receptors originate from a woman aged 18-49 years in good health. Each CDR3 is given with its conserved first and last residue. D genes are given only for firm matches. A clone size is listed for some rows: how often the clone was seen (once, few, many), or a class if it is expanded.

clone_size	cdr3_length	j_call	d_call	v_call	cdr3_aa	cdr3_nt
-	13	TRBJ1-1	-	TRBV18	CASSPVGGTEAFF	TGTGCCAGCTCACCGGTGGGTGGCACTGAAGCCTTCTTT
-	13	TRBJ1-2	-	TRBV6-6	CASSPGTVGGYTF	TGTGCCAGCAGCCCTGGGACGGTCGGGGGCTACACCTTC
-	14	TRBJ1-2	TRBD1	TRBV19	CASSAIDRAYGYTF	TGTGCCAGTAGTGCAATCGACAGGGCCTATGGCTACACCTTC
-	14	TRBJ2-7	-	TRBV19	CASSISPSPYEQYF	TGTGCCAGTAGTATAAGTCCCTCGCCCTACGAGCAGTACTTC
many	14	TRBJ2-7	-	TRBV18	CASSAGTLNYEQYF	TGTGCCAGCTCAGCCGGGACTCTTAACTACGAGCAGTACTTC
-	13	TRBJ1-3	-	TRBV11-2	CASSKGAGNTIYF	TGTGCCAGCAGCAAGGGGGCTGGAAACACCATATATTTT
once	13	TRBJ2-2	-	TRBV29-1	CSAGDSALGELFF	TGCAGCGCCGGTGACAGTGCCCTCGGGGAGCTGTTTTTT
few	13	TRBJ1-1	-	TRBV20-1	CSASWRKLTEAFF	TGCAGTGCTAGTTGGAGGAAATTGACTGAAGCTTTCTTT
few	12	TRBJ2-1	-	TRBV11-2	CASSFRPTQQFF	TGTGCCAGCAGCTTCCGGCCGACCCAGCAGTTCTTC
-	13	TRBJ2-7	-	TRBV2	CASTRDLDSEQYF	TGTGCCAGCACCAGGGACCTAGACTCCGAGCAGTACTTC
-	13	TRBJ1-1	-	TRBV3-1	CASGQGRNTEAFF	TGTGCCAGCGGGCAGGGGCGGAACACTGAAGCTTTCTTT
few	14	TRBJ1-5	-	TRBV20-1	CSARDPQARQPQHF	TGCAGTGCTAGAGATCCGCAGGCTCGACAGCCCCAGCATTTT
-	16	TRBJ1-1	-	TRBV7-9	CASASSPIGMNTEAFF	TGTGCCAGCGCCTCAAGCCCTATAGGGATGAACACTGAAGCTTTCTTT
once	13	TRBJ1-2	-	TRBV6-2/TRBV6-3	CASTYTGLGGYAF	TGTGCCAGCACCTATACAGGATTGGGTGGCTACGCCTTC
-	15	TRBJ1-5	-	TRBV20-1	CSARGVERINQPQHF	TGCAGTGCTAGAGGTGTGGAACGGATAAATCAGCCCCAGCATTTT
-	13	TRBJ2-1	-	TRBV7-7	CASSLRGNNEQFF	TGTGCCAGCAGCTTAAGAGGCAACAATGAGCAGTTCTTC
few	12	TRBJ1-2	-	TRBV20-1	CSVSWGGYGYTF	TGCAGTGTCTCATGGGGGGGCTATGGCTACACCTTC
few	14	TRBJ1-1	TRBD1	TRBV7-8	CASSYRQGSTEAFF	TGTGCCAGCAGCTACAGACAGGGAAGCACTGAAGCTTTCTTT
-	19	TRBJ2-3	TRBD1	TRBV5-1	CASSSVPRQGAADPDTQYF	TGCGCCAGTAGTTCAGTCCCGAGACAGGGAGCGGCGGACCCAGATACGCAGTATTTT
-	15	TRBJ1-1	TRBD1	TRBV7-9	CASSWTGPGRPEAFF	TGTGCCAGCAGCTGGACAGGGCCGGGTCGTCCTGAAGCTTTCTTT
-	12	TRBJ1-1	TRBD1	TRBV7-9	CASSVDRDEAFF	TGTGCCAGCAGCGTAGACAGGGATGAAGCTTTCTTT
few	15	TRBJ2-7	TRBD1	TRBV27	CASSSDRRRSYEQYF	TGTGCCAGCAGTTCGGACAGGAGACGCTCCTACGAGCAGTACTTC
-	14	TRBJ1-1	-	TRBV20-1	CSAPLRGGGTEAFF	TGCAGTGCCCCATTGCGGGGAGGGGGCACTGAAGCTTTCTTT
-	15	TRBJ1-6	TRBD1	TRBV5-1	CASSLTGATDSPLHF	TGCGCCAGCAGCTTGACAGGGGCCACAGATTCACCCCTCCACTTT
-	16	TRBJ1-5	-	TRBV6-2/TRBV6-3	CASSYGAQLSNQPQHF	TGTGCCAGCAGTTACGGGGCTCAGCTTAGCAATCAGCCCCAGCATTTT
-	15	TRBJ2-3	-	TRBV20-1	CSARDVRGDTDTQYF	TGCAGTGCTAGAGATGTGAGGGGGGACACAGATACGCAGTATTTT
few	15	TRBJ1-1	-	TRBV5-1	CASSLAGEGNTEAFF	TGCGCCAGCAGCTTGGCGGGGGAAGGGAACACTGAAGCTTTCTTT
many	13	TRBJ1-1	TRBD1	TRBV7-2	CASSWTGDTEAFF	TGTGCCAGTAGTTGGACAGGGGACACTGAAGCTTTCTTT
-	14	TRBJ1-6	TRBD1	TRBV25-1	CASSEGDRFSPLHF	TGTGCCAGCAGTGAAGGGGACAGATTTTCACCCCTCCACTTT
few	16	TRBJ2-2	TRBD2	TRBV5-1	CASSLAGGLVTGELFF	TGCGCCAGCAGCTTGGCCGGGGGGTTAGTCACCGGGGAGCTGTTTTTT
-	16	TRBJ2-1	TRBD2	TRBV6-5	CASSSSAGVGLNEQFF	TGTGCCAGCAGTTCTTCAGCGGGAGTCGGTTTGAATGAGCAGTTCTTC
-	14	TRBJ1-1	-	TRBV2	CASTEITGNTEAFF	TGTGCCAGCACCGAGATAACAGGGAACACTGAAGCTTTCTTT
few	14	TRBJ1-1	-	TRBV27	CASSWVGPNTEAFF	TGTGCCAGCAGTTGGGTAGGGCCGAACACTGAAGCTTTCTTT
few	16	TRBJ2-1	TRBD2	TRBV20-1	CSARDGLAWSYNEQFF	TGCAGTGCTAGAGATGGACTAGCTTGGTCCTACAATGAGCAGTTCTTC
-	13	TRBJ2-5	TRBD1	TRBV20-1	CSATDRGQETQYF	TGCAGTGCTACGGACAGGGGCCAAGAGACCCAGTACTTC
-	15	TRBJ2-2	-	TRBV6-5	CASSYSTRNTGELLF	TGTGCCAGCAGTTACTCGACCCGGAACACCGGGGAGCTGTTGTTT
-	13	TRBJ1-1	-	TRBV12-3/TRBV12-4	CSSGLQGNTEAFF	TGTTCCAGCGGATTACAGGGGAACACTGAAGCTTTCTTT
few	15	TRBJ2-1	-	TRBV5-1	CASSLGFELYNEQFF	TGCGCCAGCAGCCTAGGGTTCGAGTTATACAATGAGCAGTTCTTC
-	13	TRBJ2-5	-	TRBV9	CASSPWAGETQYF	TGTGCCAGCAGCCCTTGGGCAGGGGAGACCCAGTACTTC
few	14	TRBJ2-2	-	TRBV20-1	CSASRPENTGELFF	TGCAGTGCTAGTCGGCCAGAGAACACCGGGGAGCTGTTTTTT
once	12	TRBJ1-1	-	TRBV29-1	CGGIGGGFEAFF	TGCGGCGGTATCGGTGGTGGTTTTGAAGCTTTCTTT
few	14	TRBJ1-3	-	TRBV30	CAWTQGFSGNTIYF	TGTGCCTGGACTCAGGGCTTCTCTGGAAACACCATATATTTT
many	12	TRBJ2-3	-	TRBV10-1	CASSTGPDTQYF	TGCGCCAGCAGTACGGGCCCGGATACGCAGTATTTT
-	12	TRBJ2-1	-	TRBV19	CASSTGNEGQFF	TGTGCCAGTAGTACAGGGAACGAGGGGCAGTTCTTC
few	14	TRBJ2-5	-	TRBV24-1	CATSDLPGEETQYF	TGTGCCACCAGTGATTTGCCGGGAGAGGAGACCCAGTACTTC
-	15	TRBJ1-4	TRBD1	TRBV5-1	CASSLPGQPNEKLFF	TGCGCCAGCAGCTTACCGGGACAGCCTAATGAAAAACTGTTTTTT
few	13	TRBJ2-5	-	TRBV6-1	CASRWAGRETQYF	TGTGCCAGCAGATGGGCAGGGCGTGAGACCCAGTACTTC
-	14	TRBJ1-5	-	TRBV19	CASSMSHRLQPQHF	TGTGCCAGTAGTATGAGTCACAGGCTTCAGCCCCAGCATTTT
-	14	TRBJ1-1	-	TRBV20-1	CSAARQVENTEAFF	TGCAGTGCTGCGAGACAGGTGGAGAACACTGAAGCTTTCTTT
few	17	TRBJ1-2	TRBD1	TRBV7-9	CASSLGNTGGAGSGYTF	TGTGCCAGCAGCTTAGGGAACACAGGGGGCGCTGGCTCTGGCTACACCTTC
-	14	TRBJ2-5	-	TRBV29-1	CSDRGISFQETQYF	TGCAGCGATAGGGGAATCTCCTTTCAAGAGACCCAGTACTTC
-	15	TRBJ2-3	TRBD1	TRBV5-1	CASSFGQGSPDTQYF	TGCGCCAGCAGCTTTGGACAGGGGTCCCCAGATACGCAGTATTTT
few	15	TRBJ2-1	-	TRBV20-1	CSARDTGGIYNEQFF	TGCAGTGCTAGAGATACAGGAGGGATTTACAATGAGCAGTTCTTC
-	12	TRBJ2-7	-	TRBV29-1	CSVSDRGYEQYF	TGCAGCGTCTCTGATAGGGGCTACGAGCAGTACTTC
-	13	TRBJ1-1	-	TRBV20-1	CSTQQGYGTEAFF	TGCAGTACACAACAGGGATACGGGACTGAAGCTTTCTTT
-	14	TRBJ1-2	TRBD1	TRBV9	CASSKTGANYGYAF	TGTGCCAGCAGCAAGACAGGGGCAAACTATGGCTACGCCTTC
many	15	TRBJ1-5	-	TRBV19	CASSAVGEWNQPQHF	TGTGCCAGTAGTGCAGTAGGGGAATGGAATCAGCCCCAGCATTTT
few	14	TRBJ1-6	-	TRBV7-2	CASSLIGGVSPLHF	TGTGCCAGCAGCTTAATAGGGGGAGTTTCACCCCTCCACTTT
few	14	TRBJ2-3	TRBD1	TRBV20-1	CSASEGASTDTQYF	TGCAGTGCTTCCGAGGGGGCCTCCACAGATACGCAGTATTTT